The 25 T cell receptor beta chains below come from one sample, sequenced in a study of blood T cell repertoires in COVID-19. Some clones are missing from TCRdb's copy, which holds only in-frame ones; the method was immunoSEQ multiplex PCR. The data contain under 150,000 clones, roughly 89% of them seen just once; the ten biggest clones take up 5.8%. Specimen: PBMCs or T cells enriched from blood (not recorded which). These receptors were obtained from a woman between 45 and 60 years old who had been exposed to COVID-19.

Here the CDR3 DNA reads TGTGCCAGCAGCATAGGGAGCGGGATCGGAGGCAAAAACATTCAGTACTTC. Translation gives CASSIGSGIGGKNIQYF. The chain combines TRBV7-2 with TRBJ2-4; TRBD2 matches at 7 bases. The germline V gene has CDR1 SGHTA and CDR2 FQGNSA. This CDR3 has 17 residues. After removal of 5 bases from V and 3 bases from J, the junction contained 13 bases not matched to a gene.

About this clone: Lacking the conserved final phenylalanine or tryptophan, this CDR3 likely reflects a read error. The limits of the CDR3 on the DNA are not certain, so only TCRdb's listed CDR3 is given. The chain is built from TRBV30 and TRBJ1-1. The CDR3 length equals 15 residues, ends included. CDR1 GTSNPN and CDR2 SVGIG come from the germline V gene (reference sequence). This CDR3 is CAWSVPTGTLRVPLV.

This clone was found once. CDR3 nucleotides: TGCAGCGTTGATCTAGCGGGAGGGCGCGACACCGGGGAGCTGTTTTTT. Its translation: CSVDLAGGRDTGELFF. The rearrangement joins TRBV29-1 to TRBJ2-2; 12 nucleotides agree with TRBD2. The CDR3 covers 16 residues. Germline loops: CDR1 SQVTM, CDR2 ANQGSEA. The ends lost 3 bases at V and 3 bases at J; junction bases unmatched: 5.

The CDR3 region is CATSVGTPYNEQFF. CDR3 sequence (DNA): TGTGCCACCAGTGTAGGGACACCTTACAATGAGCAGTTCTTC. The rearrangement links TRBV24-1 to TRBJ2-1; D possibly corresponds to TRBD1 (6 bases). The length of the CDR3 is 14 residues. The germline V and J ends were trimmed by 5 bases and 4 bases, with 11 bases remaining between them. CDR1 is KGHDR and CDR2 is SFDVKD in the germline V gene.

This clone was seen more than once but under ten times. The V gene is TRBV6-6, the J gene TRBJ2-5, with D tentatively TRBD2 (5 bases). CDR1 is MNHNY, CDR2 SVGAGI, per germline (reference sequence). Between the trimmed V and J ends, which lost 2 bases and 4 bases, there was a span of 8 bases. CDR3 size: 13 residues. Here the CDR3 reads CASSYGGGETQYF. CDR3 bases: TGTGCCAGCAGTTACGGAGGAGGAGAGACCCAGTACTTC.

V and J are TRBV7-9 and TRBJ2-1; 9 bases fit TRBD2. This CDR3 is 17 amino acids long. Looked up from germline, CDR1 is SEHNR and CDR2 is FQNEAQ (reference sequence). Unmatched junction bases numbered 13, after V lost 2 bases and J lost 8 bases. The CDR3 sequence is CASSLTGGRVIGDEQFF. CDR3 nucleotide sequence: TGTGCCAGCAGCTTAACCGGCGGGAGGGTGATTGGGGATGAGCAGTTCTTC.

The CDR3 sequence is CASTLRGHFYEQYF. The CDR3 DNA reads TGTGCCAGCACCCTCCGAGGACATTTCTACGAGCAGTACTTC. This chain connects TRBV7-2 to TRBJ2-7, with TRBD1 as a possible D gene (5 bases). The ends were cut back, 7 bases at V and 3 bases at J, with 16 bases in the middle. The CDR3 length is 14 residues. Germline values: CDR1 SGHTA, CDR2 FQGNSA.

The rearrangement joins TRBV29-1 to TRBJ2-2; a possible D gene is TRBD1 (5 bases). The CDR3 runs to 12 residues. V lost 7 bases, J lost 8 bases, and 14 bases lay in between. CDR1 SQVTM and CDR2 ANQGSEA come from the germline V gene. DNA for the CDR3: TGCAGCGCCGGGCAGGGTTCGGGGGAGCTGTTTTTT. Its translation: CSAGQGSGELFF.

The V gene is TRBV5-6, the J gene TRBJ2-7; TRBD1 matches 11 bases. Germline V CDR1 and CDR2: SGHDT, YYEEEE. The V and J ends lost 7 bases and 7 bases, in that order; junction bases with no gene match: 10. The CDR3 length is 14 residues. The CDR3 protein is CASAWGQGVGEQYF. The CDR3 region has the DNA TGTGCCAGCGCCTGGGGACAGGGGGTGGGGGAGCAGTACTTC. Combining the CDR3 with reference TRBV5-6 and TRBJ2-7 gives the whole variable domain DAGVTQSPTHLIKTRGQQVTLRCSPKSGHDTVSWYQQALGQGPQFIFQYYEEEERQRGNFPDRFSGHQFPNYSSELNVNALLLGDSALYLCASAWGQGVGEQYFGPGTRLTVT.

The chain is built from TRBV4-3 and TRBJ2-7; 7 bases are shared with TRBD1. V lost 3 bases to trimming and J lost 1 base; unmatched junction nucleotides: 6. The germline CDR1 and CDR2 sequences are LGHNA and YSLEER. The CDR3 runs 15 residues. The CDR3 DNA is TGCGCCAGCAGCCAGGCTACAGGGGCTTCCTACGAGCAGTACTTC. It specifies CASSQATGASYEQYF.

V is TRBV7-8 and J is TRBJ2-7, with TRBD1 identical over 8 bases. Trimming at V came to 4 bases and at J to 5 bases, leaving 7 bases not matched to a gene. The CDR3 has 14 residues. Germline CDR1 reads SGHVS; CDR2 reads FQNEAQ. CDR3 sequence (DNA): TGTGCCAGCAGCTGGACAGGGAGTAGTGACGAGCAGTACTTC. Translation: CASSWTGSSDEQYF. The variable domain in full, with the rest retrieved from reference TRBV7-8 and TRBJ2-7, is GAGVSQSPRYKVAKRGQDVALRCDPISGHVSLFWYQQALGQGPEFLTYFQNEAQLDKSGLPSDRFFAERPEGSVSTLKIQRTQQEDSAVYLCASSWTGSSDEQYFGPGTRLTVT.

The chain employs TRBV6-5 and TRBJ1-1; 7 nucleotides align to TRBD1. Germline lookup yields CDR1 MNHEY and CDR2 SVGAGI. There are 14 residues in the CDR3. V lost 6 bases, J lost 0 bases, and 4 bases stayed unmatched. The CDR3 DNA reads as TGTGCCAGCAGGATGACAGGGTTGAACACTGAAGCTTTCTTT. Amino acids: CASRMTGLNTEAFF.

The V call is TRBV6-2 or TRBV6-3, the J call TRBJ2-1; D might be TRBD2 (7 bases). The CDR3 is 17 residues long. Germline CDR1 and CDR2: MNHEY and SVGEGT. Trimming removed 1 base from V and 0 bases from J, with 13 bases in between. CDR3 residues: CASSYFRGGYSYNEQFF. In nucleotides, the CDR3 is TGTGCCAGCAGTTACTTTAGGGGGGGATACTCCTACAATGAGCAGTTCTTC.

The V call is TRBV11-2, the J call TRBJ1-2; D is unresolved. Germline V CDR1 and CDR2: SGHAT, FQNNGV. CDR3 length: 13 residues. Deletions cut 0 bases from V and 9 bases from J, with 11 bases between. The CDR3 DNA follows: TGTGCCAGCAGCTTAGAGAGGGCTATGAGCTACACCTTC. Translation: CASSLERAMSYTF.

This clone was recorded a few times. The V gene is TRBV3-1 (or the pseudogene TRBV3-2), the J gene TRBJ2-3; D not certain. The CDR3 has 13 amino acids. CDR1 and CDR2 (germline): LGHDT, YNNKEL (reference sequence). The ends were cut back, 4 bases at V and 7 bases at J, with 12 bases in the middle. The CDR3 DNA follows: TGTGCCAGCAGCCCCTTAGCATTACATACGCAGTATTTT. Translating gives CASSPLALHTQYF.

This chain uses TRBV3-1 (or the pseudogene TRBV3-2) with TRBJ2-1, with TRBD2 matching 7 bases. Looked up from germline, CDR1 is LGHDT and CDR2 is YNNKEL (reference sequence). J gave up 2 bases and V 0 bases, and 4 bases lay outside the gene matches. This CDR3 has 16 residues. CDR3 in amino acids: CASSQDVGGPYNEQFF. The CDR3 bases are TGTGCCAGCAGCCAAGATGTGGGAGGGCCCTACAATGAGCAGTTCTTC.

The V call is TRBV7-8, the J call TRBJ1-5, with D possibly being TRBD1 (6 bases). This CDR3 contains 13 residues. The V gene's germline CDR1 is SGHVS and CDR2 FQNEAQ. Trimming took off 5 bases at V and 2 bases at J, with 7 bases between the two ends. This CDR3 is CASSHRGNQPQHF. CDR3 bases: TGTGCCAGCAGCCACAGGGGCAATCAGCCCCAGCATTTT.

The chain combines TRBV9 with TRBJ2-1; tentative D call: TRBD2 (5 bases). Deletions cut 0 bases from V and 8 bases from J, with 9 bases between. CDR1 and CDR2 (germline): SGDLS, YYNGEE. This CDR3 comprises 13 residues. The CDR3 reads CASSVAGWDEQFF. The CDR3 DNA follows: TGTGCCAGCAGCGTAGCGGGGTGGGATGAGCAGTTCTTC.

The V gene is TRBV5-4, the J gene TRBJ1-4; no definite D call. Germline CDR1 and CDR2: SGHNT and YYREEE (reference sequence). Trimming left V 3 bases short and J 4 bases short, with 10 bases between. The CDR3 totals 14 residues. The CDR3 region has the DNA TGTGCCAGCAGCTCAGGCGGAGGTAATGAAAAACTGTTTTTT. Protein product: CASSSGGGNEKLFF.

The CDR3 sequence is CASAERDEQFF. CDR3 sequence (DNA): TGTGCCAGCGCCGAGCGGGATGAGCAGTTCTTC. The chain combines TRBV2 with TRBJ2-1, with D tentatively TRBD2 (6 bases). Germline loops: CDR1 SNHLY, CDR2 FYNNEI. This CDR3 is built from 11 residues. Between the trimmed V and J ends, which lost 8 bases and 8 bases, there was a span of 10 bases.

The CDR3: CASSIEAGQLGGELFF. CDR3 sequence (DNA): TGTGCCAGTAGTATAGAAGCGGGACAACTTGGCGGGGAGCTGTTTTTT. This sequence joins TRBV19 and TRBJ2-2; weak D call: TRBD2 (7 bases). This CDR3 spans 16 amino acids. Germline CDR1 reads LNHDA; CDR2 reads SQIVND (reference sequence). V lost 0 bases to trimming and J lost 7 bases, with 15 bases between them. Combining the CDR3 with reference TRBV19 and TRBJ2-2 gives the whole variable domain DGGITQSPKYLFRKEGQNVTLSCEQNLNHDAMYWYRQDPGQGLRLIYYSQIVNDFQKGDIAEGYSVSREKKESFPLTVTSAQKNPTAFYLCASSIEAGQLGGELFFGEGSRLTVL.

Concerning this clone itself: This same CDR3 is encoded by further DNA sequences in the sample. The genes are TRBV7-3 and TRBJ1-2; TRBD1 matches at 9 bases. The CDR3 runs 14 residues. The V and J ends lost 3 bases and 5 bases, in that order; junction bases with no gene match: 4. Germline CDR1 SGHTA, CDR2 FQGTGA. The CDR3 protein is CASSLGQGVYGYTF. The CDR3 DNA reads TGTGCCAGCAGCTTGGGACAGGGTGTTTATGGCTACACCTTC.

This sequence joins TRBV24-1 and TRBJ2-1; D remains unclear. Trimming left V 6 bases short and J 8 bases short, with 13 bases between. This CDR3 is 13 amino acids long. CDR1 and CDR2 (germline): KGHDR, SFDVKD. The CDR3 DNA reads as TGTGCCACCAGTTCTCCCGGTCGGGATGAGCAGTTCTTC. Its translation: CATSSPGRDEQFF.

The chain links TRBV6-4 to TRBJ1-4, with D hard to call. With 0 bases removed from V and 8 bases from J, the gap between germline ends came to 7 bases. Germline loops: CDR1 MRHNA, CDR2 SNTAGT. The length of the CDR3 is 13 residues. CDR3 residues: CASSDSPGEKLFF. The CDR3 DNA reads TGTGCCAGCAGTGACTCCCCGGGGGAAAAACTGTTTTTT.

The chain carries TRBV7-2 and TRBJ2-1; 7 bases map to TRBD2. The length of the CDR3 is 16 residues. With 5 bases clipped from V and 3 bases from J, the junction kept 10 bases outside the gene matches. The germline CDR1 and CDR2 sequences are SGHTA and FQGNSA. The CDR3 sequence is CASSPNTGGSYNEQFF. CDR3 DNA: TGTGCCAGCAGCCCTAATACAGGCGGGAGCTACAATGAGCAGTTCTTC.